The entry below describes one T cell receptor beta chain. The data stem from a study of blood T cells in healthy people across ages. Per-sample PBMC isolation yielded at least 6.5 million cells. Germline CDR1 reads MNHEY; CDR2 reads SMNVEV (reference sequence). This CDR3 spans 17 amino acids. V dropped 3 bases and J dropped 7 bases, with 22 bases sitting between them. Together with a sample-barcoded 5' primer, a J-beta primer mix was included in a second PCR lasting about 7 to 12 cycles. Every cDNA molecule bore a tag from a template-switch adaptor containing 12 random nucleotides. Via MiXCR, TCRdb re-called the 5' RACE reads, giving one row per CDR3 protein. The table shows about 1.4 million distinct CDR3 sequences, with roughly 60% occurring only once.

Source material: blood. V is TRBV27 and J is TRBJ2-1; TRBD2 is a possible D gene (7 bases). The sequence derives from a man younger than 35 in good health. CDR3 in DNA: TGTGCCAGCAGTTTGGGTTTTTTTGGGGGAGGGGGTAATGAGCAGTTCTTC. Its translation is CASSLGFFGGGGNEQFF.